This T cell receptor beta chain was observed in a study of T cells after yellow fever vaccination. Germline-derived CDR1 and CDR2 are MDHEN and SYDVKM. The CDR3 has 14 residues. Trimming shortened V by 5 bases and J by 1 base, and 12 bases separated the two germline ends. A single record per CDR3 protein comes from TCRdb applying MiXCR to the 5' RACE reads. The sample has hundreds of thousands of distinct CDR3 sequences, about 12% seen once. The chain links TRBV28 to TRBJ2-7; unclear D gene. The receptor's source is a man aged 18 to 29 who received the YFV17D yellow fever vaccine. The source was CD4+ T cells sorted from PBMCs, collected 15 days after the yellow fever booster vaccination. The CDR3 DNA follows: TGTGCCAGCAGTCCCTCGGGTGGATCCTACGAGCAGTACGTC. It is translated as CASSPSGGSYEQYV.